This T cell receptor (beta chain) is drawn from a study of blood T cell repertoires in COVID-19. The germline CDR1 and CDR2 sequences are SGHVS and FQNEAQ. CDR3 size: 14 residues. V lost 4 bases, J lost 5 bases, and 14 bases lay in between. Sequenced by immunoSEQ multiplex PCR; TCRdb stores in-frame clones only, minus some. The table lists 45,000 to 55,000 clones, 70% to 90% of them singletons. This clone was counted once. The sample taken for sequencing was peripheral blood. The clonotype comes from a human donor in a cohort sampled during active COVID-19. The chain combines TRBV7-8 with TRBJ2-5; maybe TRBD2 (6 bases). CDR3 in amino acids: CASSSTRDWETQYF. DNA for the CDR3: TGTGCCAGCAGCTCCACCAGGGACTGGGAGACCCAGTACTTC.